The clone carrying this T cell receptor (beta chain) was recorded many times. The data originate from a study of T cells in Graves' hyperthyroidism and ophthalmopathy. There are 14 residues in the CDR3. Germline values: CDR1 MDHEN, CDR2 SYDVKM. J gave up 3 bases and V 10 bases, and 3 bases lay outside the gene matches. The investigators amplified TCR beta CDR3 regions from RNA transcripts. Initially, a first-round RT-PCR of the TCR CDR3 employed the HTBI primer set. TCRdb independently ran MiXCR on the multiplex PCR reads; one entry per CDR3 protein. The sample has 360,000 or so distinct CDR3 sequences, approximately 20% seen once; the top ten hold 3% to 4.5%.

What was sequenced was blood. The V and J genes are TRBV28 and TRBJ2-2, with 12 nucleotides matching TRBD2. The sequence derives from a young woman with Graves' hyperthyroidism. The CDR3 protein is CATGLAGYTGELFF. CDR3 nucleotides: TGTGCCACAGGACTAGCGGGGTACACCGGGGAGCTGTTTTTT.